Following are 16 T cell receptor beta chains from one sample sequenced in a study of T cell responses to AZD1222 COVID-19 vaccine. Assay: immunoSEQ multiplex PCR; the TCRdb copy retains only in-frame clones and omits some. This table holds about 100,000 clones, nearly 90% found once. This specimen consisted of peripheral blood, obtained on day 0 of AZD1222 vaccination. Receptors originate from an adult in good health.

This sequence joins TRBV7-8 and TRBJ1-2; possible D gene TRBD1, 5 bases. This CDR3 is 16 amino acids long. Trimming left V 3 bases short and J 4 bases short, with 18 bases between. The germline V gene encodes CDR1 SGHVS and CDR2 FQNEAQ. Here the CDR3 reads CASSLGPNQGSYGYTF. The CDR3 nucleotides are TGTGCCAGCAGCTTGGGACCAAACCAGGGTAGCTATGGCTACACCTTC.

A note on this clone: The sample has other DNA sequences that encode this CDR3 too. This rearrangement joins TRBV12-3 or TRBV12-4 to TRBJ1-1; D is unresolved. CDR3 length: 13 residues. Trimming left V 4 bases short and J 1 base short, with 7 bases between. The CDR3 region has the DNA TGTGCCAGCAGTTCCGGCCCGAACACTGAAGCTTTCTTT. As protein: CASSSGPNTEAFF.

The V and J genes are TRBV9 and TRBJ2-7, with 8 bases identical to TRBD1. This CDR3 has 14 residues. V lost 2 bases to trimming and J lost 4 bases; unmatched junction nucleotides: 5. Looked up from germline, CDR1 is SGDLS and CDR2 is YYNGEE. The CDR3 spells CASSVGTGNYEQYF. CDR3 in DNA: TGTGCCAGCAGCGTCGGGACAGGTAATTACGAGCAGTACTTC.

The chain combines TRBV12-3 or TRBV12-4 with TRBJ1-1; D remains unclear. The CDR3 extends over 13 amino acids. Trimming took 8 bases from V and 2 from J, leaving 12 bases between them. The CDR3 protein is CASLTKPNTEAFF. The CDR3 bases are TGTGCCAGCCTTACTAAACCTAACACTGAAGCTTTCTTT.

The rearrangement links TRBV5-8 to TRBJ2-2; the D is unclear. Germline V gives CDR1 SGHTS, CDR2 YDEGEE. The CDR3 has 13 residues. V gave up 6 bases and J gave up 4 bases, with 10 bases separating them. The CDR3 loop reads CASIRLTTGELFF. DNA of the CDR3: TGTGCCAGCATACGTTTAACCACCGGGGAGCTGTTTTTT.

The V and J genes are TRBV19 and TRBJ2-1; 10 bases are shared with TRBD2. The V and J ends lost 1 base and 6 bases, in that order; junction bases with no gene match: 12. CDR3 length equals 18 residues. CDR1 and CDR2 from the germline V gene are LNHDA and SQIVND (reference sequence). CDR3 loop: CASSIVPAGGPAGNEQFF. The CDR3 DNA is TGTGCCAGTAGTATAGTGCCAGCGGGAGGGCCGGCGGGCAATGAGCAGTTCTTC. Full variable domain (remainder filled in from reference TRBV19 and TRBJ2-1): DGGITQSPKYLFRKEGQNVTLSCEQNLNHDAMYWYRQDPGQGLRLIYYSQIVNDFQKGDIAEGYSVSREKKESFPLTVTSAQKNPTAFYLCASSIVPAGGPAGNEQFFGPGTRLTVL.

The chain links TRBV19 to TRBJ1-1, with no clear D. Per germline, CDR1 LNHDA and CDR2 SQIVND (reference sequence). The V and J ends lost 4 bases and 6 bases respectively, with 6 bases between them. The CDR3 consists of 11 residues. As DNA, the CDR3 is TGTGCCAGTAGTACGAGCCCTGAAGCTTTCTTT. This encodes CASSTSPEAFF.

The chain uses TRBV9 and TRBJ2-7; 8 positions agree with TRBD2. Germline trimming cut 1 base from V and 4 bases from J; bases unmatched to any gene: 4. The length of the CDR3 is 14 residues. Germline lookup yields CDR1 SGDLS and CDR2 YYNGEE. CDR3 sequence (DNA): TGTGCCAGCAGCGTAACCGGGGGGGCTTACGAGCAGTACTTC. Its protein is CASSVTGGAYEQYF.

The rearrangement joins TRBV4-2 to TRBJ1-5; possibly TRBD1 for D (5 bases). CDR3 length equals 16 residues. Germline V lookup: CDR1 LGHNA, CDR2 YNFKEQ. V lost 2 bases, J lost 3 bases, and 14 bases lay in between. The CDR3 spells CASSQPSRGSNQPQHF. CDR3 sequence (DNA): TGTGCCAGCAGCCAACCTTCGAGGGGTTCCAATCAGCCCCAGCATTTT.

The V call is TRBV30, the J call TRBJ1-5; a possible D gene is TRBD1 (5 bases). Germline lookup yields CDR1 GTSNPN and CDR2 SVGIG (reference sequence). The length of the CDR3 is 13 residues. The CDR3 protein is CACSVGEDQPQHF. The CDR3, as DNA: TGTGCGTGTTCGGTGGGGGAGGATCAGCCCCAGCATTTT.

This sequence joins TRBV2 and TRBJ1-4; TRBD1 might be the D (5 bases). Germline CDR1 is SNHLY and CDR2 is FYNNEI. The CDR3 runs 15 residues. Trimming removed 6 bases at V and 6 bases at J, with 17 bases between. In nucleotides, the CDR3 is TGTGCCAGCAGGGTGACAGAAGTCCGGCATGAAAAACTGTTTTTT. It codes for CASRVTEVRHEKLFF.

This CDR3 is CASSDSEQADTQYF. The CDR3 region has the DNA TGTGCCAGCAGTGACTCCGAGCAGGCAGATACGCAGTATTTT. The rearrangement joins TRBV6-4 to TRBJ2-3; D unclear. CDR1 and CDR2 (germline): MRHNA, SNTAGT. The germline V and J ends were trimmed by 0 bases and 4 bases, with 8 bases remaining between them. The CDR3 runs to 14 residues.

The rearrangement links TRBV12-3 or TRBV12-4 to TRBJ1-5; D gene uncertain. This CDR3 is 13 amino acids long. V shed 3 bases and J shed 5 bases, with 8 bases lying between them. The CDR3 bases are TGTGCCAGCAGTTTTAGGGATCATCAGCCCCAGCATTTT. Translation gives CASSFRDHQPQHF.

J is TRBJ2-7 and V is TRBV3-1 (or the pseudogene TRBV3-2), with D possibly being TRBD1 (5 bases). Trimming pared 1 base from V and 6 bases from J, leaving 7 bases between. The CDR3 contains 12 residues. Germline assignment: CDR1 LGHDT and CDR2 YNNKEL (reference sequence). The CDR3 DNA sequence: TGTGCCAGCAGCCAAGGTAGGGGCGAGCAGTACGTC. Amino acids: CASSQGRGEQYV.

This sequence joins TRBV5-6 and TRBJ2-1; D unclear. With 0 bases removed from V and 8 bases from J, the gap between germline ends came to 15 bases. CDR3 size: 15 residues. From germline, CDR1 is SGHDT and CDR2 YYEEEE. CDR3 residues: CASSLASLPRDEQFF. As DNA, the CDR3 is TGTGCCAGCAGCTTGGCCTCTCTCCCTAGGGATGAGCAGTTCTTC.

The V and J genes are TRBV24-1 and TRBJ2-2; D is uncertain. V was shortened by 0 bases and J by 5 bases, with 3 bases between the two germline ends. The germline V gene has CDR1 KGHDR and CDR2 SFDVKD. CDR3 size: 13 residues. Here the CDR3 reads CATSDLATGELFF. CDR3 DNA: TGTGCCACCAGTGATTTGGCAACCGGGGAGCTGTTTTTT.